Sequencing of this T cell receptor (beta chain) was carried out in a study of blood T cells in healthy people across ages. Whole-study context: The template switching approach captured approximately one barcoded beta molecule for every two T cells. Study findings and constraints: Higher naive T cell percentage went strongly together with higher TCR beta diversity.

PBMCs were isolated at a quantity of at least 7 million per sample. The authors ran a second PCR of roughly 6 to 12 cycles using a sample-barcoded 5' primer and a J-beta primer mix. Via MiXCR, TCRdb re-called the 5' RACE reads, giving one row per CDR3 protein. The sample lists 1,500,000 or so distinct CDR3 sequences, 35% to 45% occurring once. This clonotype has only a few counts. Antigen specificity is unknown. At one of its ends the junction is not consistent with the germline gene, which may arise from a read error. The sample taken for sequencing was blood. The origin of this receptor is a woman aged 18-29 years in good health.

The CDR3 DNA reads TGTGCCAGCACTTACGGGCTAGTTTCAAATGAGCAGTTCTTC. As protein: CASTYGLVSNEQFF. The chain uses TRBV6-6 and TRBJ2-1; D ambiguous. CDR1 MNHNY and CDR2 SVGAGI come from the germline V gene (reference sequence). CDR3 length equals 14 residues.